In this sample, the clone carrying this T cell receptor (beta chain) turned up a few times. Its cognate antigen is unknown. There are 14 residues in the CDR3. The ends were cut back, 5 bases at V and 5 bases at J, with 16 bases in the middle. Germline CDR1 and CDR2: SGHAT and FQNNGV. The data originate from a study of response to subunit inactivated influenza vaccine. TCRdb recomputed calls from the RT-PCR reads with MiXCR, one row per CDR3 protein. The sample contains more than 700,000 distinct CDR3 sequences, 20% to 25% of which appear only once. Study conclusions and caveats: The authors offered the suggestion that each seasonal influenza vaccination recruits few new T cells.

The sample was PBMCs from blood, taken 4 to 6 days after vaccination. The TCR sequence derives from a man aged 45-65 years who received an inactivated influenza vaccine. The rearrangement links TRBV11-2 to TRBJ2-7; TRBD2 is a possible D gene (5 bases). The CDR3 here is CASSPSLGVNEQYF. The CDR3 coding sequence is TGTGCCAGCAGCCCCTCCCTCGGGGTCAACGAGCAGTACTTC.